This entry describes one T cell receptor (beta chain). In its sample, this clonotype was seen many times. It has no known antigen specificity. Qualities for individual bases were not recorded, and no much larger clone is one base off. This specimen belongs to a study of lung T cells in sarcoidosis with Löfgren's syndrome (dated by TCRdb to the late 2010s). Study-level background: Sarcoidosis was described as a granulomatous, mainly pulmonary disease marked by CD4+ T cell accumulation in bronchoalveolar lavage fluid. The repertoire analyses centered on Lofgren's syndrome patients. The investigation overall reported the following: In Lofgren's syndrome patients, relative to control subjects, TRAV12-1 and TRBV2 were reported to be the most expanded V gene segments. Multiple Lofgren's syndrome patients were reported to share TRAV12-1 and TRBV2 CDR3 motifs, a finding that suggests public CD4+ TCR repertoires. Recognition of a sarcoidosis-associated antigen was only suggested, and the antigen itself remained putative and was not identified. In alphabeta pairing analysis, TRAV12-1 preferentially paired with TRBV2, and these paired TCRs showed CDR3 homology.

The sequencer was an Illumina MiSeq. The public reads were reanalyzed by TCRdb: fastp trimming at Q25, MiXCR alignment, in-frame beta chains only. CDR3 protein sequences are deduplicated, and each keeps its most common genes and DNA. The sample table holds 55,000 to 80,000 distinct CDR3 sequences, of which about 20% were seen once. Around 2.3% of the sample goes to the ten largest clones. V gives up 7 bases and J gives up 0 bases, and the segment between their germline ends measures 19 bases. The germline V gene (reference sequence) yields MNHEY for CDR1 and SMNVEV for CDR2. The CDR3 covers 16 residues, taking in both the cysteine and the phenylalanine. Only the CDR3 region is kept as DNA, spanning 48 bases read in frame from base 1.

Sequencing was done on a sample of CD4+ T cells from PBMCs. Recombination connected TRBV27 to TRBJ2-7; the D segment is perhaps TRBD1 or TRBD2, each sharing 6 matched bases. The sequence came from a human donor with sarcoidosis (Löfgren's syndrome or another form), or a control subject (not recorded which). This receptor carries the CDR3 CASNPRGTTHSYEQYF. The DNA sequence is as follows: TGTGCCAGCAATCCTCGGGGGACAACCCACTCCTACGAGCAGTACTTC.